The clone carrying this T cell receptor beta chain came up many times. Its antigen is as yet unknown. This entry belongs to a study of read filtering for tumor transcriptome and immune sequencing. Regarding the study as a whole: IR-seq captured clonotypes deeper and more reliably than RNA-seq.

This library used around 400 ng RNA and molecular barcoded adaptors spanning alpha/delta and beta/gamma chains. MiXCR was run by TCRdb on the reads, yielding one entry per CDR3 protein. The sample contains around 26,000 distinct CDR3 sequences, approximately 14% of which appear only once. This TCR was sampled from a donor over 35 with multiple myeloma. Sequencing input: a population of CD138-negative cells sorted from bone marrow.

The CDR3: CATSRDLADSNQPQHF. In nucleotides, the CDR3 is TGTGCCACCAGCAGAGATCTGGCGGATAGCAATCAGCCCCAGCATTTT. V gene TRBV15 combines with J gene TRBJ1-5; unclear D gene. CDR3 size: 16 residues. Trimming took off 0 bases at V and 0 bases at J, with 9 bases between the two ends. Germline CDR1 is LNHNV and CDR2 is YYDKDF (reference sequence).